This TCR beta chain was sequenced during a study of blood T cell repertoires in COVID-19. Sequencing used immunoSEQ multiplex PCR; TCRdb keeps in-frame clones, though not all of them. This sample has over 200,000 clones, with about 85% found just once. The CDR3 consists of 14 residues. With 4 bases removed from V and 5 bases from J, the gap between germline ends came to 12 bases. Germline values: CDR1 LGHDT, CDR2 YNNKEL (reference sequence). The specimen sequenced was PBMCs or T cells enriched from blood (not recorded which). The clonotype originates from a man aged 25-45 years who had recovered from COVID-19. The chain uses TRBV3-1 (or the pseudogene TRBV3-2) and TRBJ2-1; no clear D. CDR3 bases: TGTGCCAGCAGCCTCCGGGTCAAAAACAATGAGCAGTTCTTC. Protein: CASSLRVKNNEQFF.